This T cell receptor (beta chain) was sequenced for a study of blood T cell repertoires in COVID-19 (dated by TCRdb to the early 2020s). Describing the broader study: Collaborator samples came from the United States, Italy and Spain and covered acute and convalescent phases of COVID-19. The prospective study material was composed of cDNA or gDNA derived from T cells, B-cell-depleted T cells, or PBMCs. The dataset comprised deeply sampled blood TCRbeta repertoires from subjects exposed to, actively infected with, or recovered from COVID-19. The repertoires were released in a freely available public database intended as a resource for research on the immune response to SARS-CoV-2. Samples were obtained from the ongoing ImmuneRACE study (first 160 participants) and from approximately 1,200 subjects provided by 6 global collaborators. The sample metadata nearly always contained a de-identified subject ID, COVID-19 status, age in years and sex. Where HLA class I and class II types were available, the types were taken from metadata supplied by the sample provider, not from assay-based typing. Overall study results and their limits: Clinical and demographic metadata were provided uncurated, with the amount varying by source and participant.

On this clone: Its antigen remains undetermined. Base qualities are not provided; no much larger clone lies one nucleotide away.

TCRbeta CDR3 regions were amplified from genomic DNA by means of the immunoSEQ Assay, a bias-controlled multiplex PCR. In the original analysis: The number of nucleated cells in each sample was estimated by amplification of reference gene primers within the assay. To quantify the absolute abundance of each unique TCRbeta CDR3 rearrangement, sequence reads were collapsed and filtered. For each sample, productive Simpson clonality was calculated as the square root of Simpson's diversity index over productive rearrangements. TCRdb provides this immuneACCESS table in a form limited to in-frame rearrangements. Some clones are lacking; in checked studies, under half of them reflect an unresolved V gene, and why the rest are absent is not known. That table furnishes V, J and clone size, whereas the DNA furnished D and trimming. This sample gives roughly 150,000 clones in total; around 86% of them show up just once. The ten biggest clones cover about 6% of the sample.

Collaborating institutions collected whole blood in K2EDTA tubes following their own protocols. For TCRbeta analysis, collaborators shipped samples as frozen whole blood, isolated PBMCs, or DNA extracted from either of those sample types. V and J are truncated by 2 bases and 5 bases respectively, leaving an intervening sequence of 7 bases. Including the terminal cysteine and phenylalanine, the CDR3 comprises 13 residues. Kept here is only the CDR3 DNA, which spans 39 bases and is read in frame from base 1. This TCR came from a man older than 75 with acute or convalescent COVID-19. This chain is built from TRBV12-3 or TRBV12-4 and TRBJ2-1; possibly the D gene is TRBD2, per 6 matching bases. The sample comprised peripheral blood. The nucleotide sequence is TGTGCCAGCAGTTTATGGGAGGACAATGAGCAGTTCTTC. It codes for CASSLWEDNEQFF.